A single sample gave rise to the 10 T cell receptor beta chains below, sequenced in a study of response to subunit inactivated influenza vaccine. TCRdb itself ran the RT-PCR reads through MiXCR, one entry per CDR3 protein. The sample consists of roughly 780,000 distinct CDR3 sequences, around a sixth of them appearing once. Source: PBMCs from blood, taken roughly 5 days after vaccination. The receptor set was obtained from a man aged 45 to 65 who received an inactivated influenza vaccine.

This clonotype has a handful of counts. The chain employs TRBV6-1 and TRBJ2-1, with a weak D call TRBD2 (6 bases). Per the germline V gene, CDR1 is MNHNS and CDR2 is SASEGT. This CDR3 has 16 amino acids. Between the trimmed V and J ends, which lost 7 bases and 1 base, there was a span of 17 bases. DNA of the CDR3: TGTGCCAGCACCTCCCCCCAGGCGGGATCCTACAATGAGCAGTTCTTC. Its protein product is CASTSPQAGSYNEQFF.

J is TRBJ2-7 and V is TRBV28; 9 nucleotides match TRBD1. This CDR3 is 15 amino acids long. Per the germline V gene, CDR1 is MDHEN and CDR2 is SYDVKM. V was pared by 6 bases and J by 4 bases, with 10 bases of the junction left unmatched. DNA of the CDR3: TGTGCCAGCAGAGCGGCGGGACAGGGAGGGTACGAGCAGTACTTC. As protein: CASRAAGQGGYEQYF.

This clonotype was found many times. The chain recombines TRBV6-2 or TRBV6-3 with TRBJ2-4; 11 bases are a match to TRBD2. CDR1 and CDR2 (germline): MNHEY, SVGEGT. V dropped 10 bases and J dropped 2; count of bases not matched to a gene: 7. This CDR3 comprises 15 residues. The CDR3 region has the DNA TGTGCCATCCTTAGCGGGGGGGCGTCCAAAAACATTCAGTACTTC. It is translated as CAILSGGASKNIQYF.

This clonotype turned up a few times. This chain uses TRBV9 with TRBJ2-2; 11 bases are shared with TRBD2. Per the germline V gene, CDR1 is SGDLS and CDR2 is YYNGEE. This CDR3 has 17 amino acids. J was trimmed by 5 bases and V by 0 bases; bases with no gene match: 6. As DNA, the CDR3 is TGTGCCAGCAGCGTAGCCCCGGGACTAGCGGTTACCGGGGAGCTGTTTTTT. Encoded protein: CASSVAPGLAVTGELFF.

The chain has TRBV30 and TRBJ1-1, with 8 bases aligning to TRBD1. The CDR3 is 13 amino acids. CDR1 and CDR2 (germline): GTSNPN, SVGIG (reference sequence). With V trimmed by 7 bases and J by 0 bases, 4 bases remained unmatched. CDR3 loop: CAYHRGVNTEAFF. In DNA form, the CDR3 reads TGTGCCTACCACAGGGGGGTGAACACTGAAGCTTTCTTT.

In this sample, this clonotype turned up a few times. The J gene is TRBJ2-2, the V gene TRBV6-5; no clear D. CDR1 MNHEY and CDR2 SVGAGI come from the germline V gene. The CDR3 contains 11 residues. V was trimmed by 8 bases and J by 6 bases, leaving 7 bases between them. CDR3 DNA: TGTGCCAGCCTTGGGGCCGGGGAGCTGTTTTTT. This encodes CASLGAGELFF.

This clonotype was counted between two and nine times. The chain couples TRBV20-1 to TRBJ2-3; D is perhaps TRBD2 (5 bases). The CDR3 runs 17 residues. CDR1 is DFQATT and CDR2 is SNEGSKA in the germline V gene (reference sequence). V lost 3 bases and J 6 bases, leaving 25 bases between the germline ends. CDR3 DNA: TGCAGTGCTAGCCCAGTGGTTGGTGGGATGAGGGCCGATACGCAGTATTTT. Amino acids: CSASPVVGGMRADTQYF.

Worth noting for this clonotype: A much larger clone lies a single base off, so this may be a read error. J is TRBJ2-2 and V is TRBV3-1, with unresolved D. This CDR3 has 11 residues. Trimming pared 3 bases from V and 6 bases from J, leaving 2 bases between. Germline V gene sequence: CDR1 LGHDT, CDR2 YNNKEL (reference sequence). CDR3 region: CASSHAGELFF. As DNA, the CDR3 is TGTGCCAGCAGCCATGCCGGGGAGCTGTTTTTT. The whole variable domain, remainder taken from reference TRBV3-1 and TRBJ2-2, is DTAVSQTPKYLVTQMGNDKSIKCEQNLGHDTMYWYKQDSKKFLKIMFSYNNKELIINETVPNRFSPKSPDKAHLNLHINSLELGDSAVYFCASSHAGELFFGEGSRLTVL.

The chain carries TRBV29-1 and TRBJ1-5; D remains unclear. V was clipped by 6 bases and J by 5 bases, with 11 bases between them. The CDR3 is made up of 12 amino acids. Germline assignment: CDR1 SQVTM and CDR2 ANQGSEA. The CDR3 loop reads CSVTTGDQPQHF. The CDR3 DNA reads TGCAGCGTAACCACGGGAGATCAGCCCCAGCATTTT.

The chain is built from TRBV7-9 and TRBJ2-7; TRBD1 matches 7 bases. The length of the CDR3 is 16 residues. CDR1 and CDR2 from the germline V gene are SEHNR and FQNEAQ (reference sequence). The V and J ends lost 5 bases and 3 bases, in that order; junction bases with no gene match: 13. The CDR3 region has the DNA TGTGCCAGCAGCCAGTTTGGGACAGAGACCCTCTACGAGCAGTACTTC. Residues: CASSQFGTETLYEQYF.